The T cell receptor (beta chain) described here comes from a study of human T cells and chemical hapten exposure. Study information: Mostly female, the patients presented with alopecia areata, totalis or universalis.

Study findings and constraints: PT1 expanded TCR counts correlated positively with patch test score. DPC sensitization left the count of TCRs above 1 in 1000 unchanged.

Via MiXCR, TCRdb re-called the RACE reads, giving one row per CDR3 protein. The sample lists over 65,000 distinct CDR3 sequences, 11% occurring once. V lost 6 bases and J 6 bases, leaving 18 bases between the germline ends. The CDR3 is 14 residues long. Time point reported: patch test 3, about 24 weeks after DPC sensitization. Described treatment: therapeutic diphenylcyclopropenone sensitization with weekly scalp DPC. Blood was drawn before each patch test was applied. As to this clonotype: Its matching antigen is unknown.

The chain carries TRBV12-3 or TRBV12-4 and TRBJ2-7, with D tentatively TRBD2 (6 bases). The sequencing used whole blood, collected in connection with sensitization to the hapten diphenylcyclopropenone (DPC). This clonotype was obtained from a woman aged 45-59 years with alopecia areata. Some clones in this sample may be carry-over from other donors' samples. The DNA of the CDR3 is TGTGCCAGCAGCCAGGGACTCCCATCAGTCGAGCAGTACTTC. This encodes CASSQGLPSVEQYF.